The entry below describes one T cell receptor beta chain. Its antigen is currently unknown. Investigators prepared the TCR beta libraries by applying iRepertoire HTBI primers and Arm-PCR of CDR3 regions. TCRdb itself ran the multiplex PCR reads through MiXCR, one entry per CDR3 protein. This table holds 400,000 to 500,000 distinct CDR3 sequences, 16% found once. The data were taken from a study of regulatory T cells in long-lasting Graves disease. Time point of the sample: newly diagnosed GD, antithyroid drugs for less than 3 months. PBMCs were the source of the RNA used for TCR sequencing. Study-level points and caveats: Persistent Graves' patients showed less TCR diversity than newly diagnosed ones.

These data also formed part of another study, on T cells in Graves' hyperthyroidism and ophthalmopathy. From that report: Thyroid ultrasound, orbital computed tomography, clinical symptoms, and serum thyroxine and TRAb underpinned diagnoses.

The sequenced sample was peripheral blood mononuclear cells (PBMCs), obtained at new diagnosis, from a patient treated with antithyroid drugs. The TCR was taken from a woman aged 25 to 45 with Graves disease.

The chain's CDR3 is CSVVGDNDHIQYF. The DNA of the CDR3 is TGCAGCGTTGTAGGGGACAACGATCACATTCAGTACTTC. The chain joins TRBV29-1 to TRBJ2-4; D may be TRBD1 (6 bases). Germline V gene data show CDR1 as SQVTM and CDR2 as ANQGSEA. The CDR3 is made up of 13 amino acids. V was clipped by 4 bases and J by 8 bases, with 15 bases between them.